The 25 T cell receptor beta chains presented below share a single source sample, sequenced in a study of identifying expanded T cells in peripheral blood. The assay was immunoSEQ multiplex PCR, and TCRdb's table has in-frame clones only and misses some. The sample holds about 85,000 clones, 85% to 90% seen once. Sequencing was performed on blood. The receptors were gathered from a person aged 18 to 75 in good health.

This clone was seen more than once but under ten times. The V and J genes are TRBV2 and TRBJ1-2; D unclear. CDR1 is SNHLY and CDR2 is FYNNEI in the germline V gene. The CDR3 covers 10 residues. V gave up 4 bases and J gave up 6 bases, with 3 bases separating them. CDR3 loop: CASSGNGYTF. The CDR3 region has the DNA TGTGCCAGCAGTGGGAATGGCTACACCTTC.

The CDR3 sequence: CASSPERGRTDTQYF. In DNA, the CDR3 is TGCGCCAGCAGCCCAGAACGGGGACGTACAGATACGCAGTATTTT. This sequence joins TRBV4-1 and TRBJ2-3; the D gene could be TRBD1 or TRBD2 (5 bases each). CDR3 length: 15 amino acids. V was pared by 4 bases and J by 3 bases, with 14 bases between. The V gene's germline CDR1 is MGHRA and CDR2 YSYEKL.

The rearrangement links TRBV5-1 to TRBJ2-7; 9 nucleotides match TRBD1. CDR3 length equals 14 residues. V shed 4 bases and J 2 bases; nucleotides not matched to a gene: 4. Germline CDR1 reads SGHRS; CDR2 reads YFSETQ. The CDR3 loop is CASSPQGAAYEQYF. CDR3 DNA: TGCGCCAGCAGCCCACAGGGGGCGGCCTACGAGCAGTACTTC.

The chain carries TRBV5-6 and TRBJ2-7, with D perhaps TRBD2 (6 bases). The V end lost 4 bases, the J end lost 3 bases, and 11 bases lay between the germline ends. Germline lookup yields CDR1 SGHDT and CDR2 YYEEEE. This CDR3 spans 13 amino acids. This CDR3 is CASSGGADYEQYF. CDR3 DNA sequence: TGTGCCAGCAGCGGCGGGGCGGACTACGAGCAGTACTTC. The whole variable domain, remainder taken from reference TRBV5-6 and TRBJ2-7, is DAGVTQSPTHLIKTRGQQVTLRCSPKSGHDTVSWYQQALGQGPQFIFQYYEEEERQRGNFPDRFSGHQFPNYSSELNVNALLLGDSALYLCASSGGADYEQYFGPGTRLTVT.

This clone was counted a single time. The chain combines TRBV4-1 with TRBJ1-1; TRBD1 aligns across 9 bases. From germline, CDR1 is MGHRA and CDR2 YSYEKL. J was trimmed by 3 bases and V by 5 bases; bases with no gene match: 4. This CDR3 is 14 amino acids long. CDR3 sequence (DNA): TGCGCCAGCAGCACCCGACAGGGGGACACTGAAGCTTTCTTT. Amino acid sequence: CASSTRQGDTEAFF.

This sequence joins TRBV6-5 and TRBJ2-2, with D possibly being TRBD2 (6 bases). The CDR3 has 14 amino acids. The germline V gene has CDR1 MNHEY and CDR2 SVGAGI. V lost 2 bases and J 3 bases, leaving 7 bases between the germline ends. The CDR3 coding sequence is TGTGCCAGCAGTTACGGAGGGGACACCGGGGAGCTGTTTTTT. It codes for CASSYGGDTGELFF.

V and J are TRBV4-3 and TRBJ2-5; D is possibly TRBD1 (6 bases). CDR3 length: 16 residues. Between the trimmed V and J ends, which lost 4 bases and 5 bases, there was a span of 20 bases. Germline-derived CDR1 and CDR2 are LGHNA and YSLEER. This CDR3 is CASSPAWQGIQETQYF. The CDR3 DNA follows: TGCGCCAGCAGCCCCGCATGGCAGGGGATCCAGGAGACCCAGTACTTC.

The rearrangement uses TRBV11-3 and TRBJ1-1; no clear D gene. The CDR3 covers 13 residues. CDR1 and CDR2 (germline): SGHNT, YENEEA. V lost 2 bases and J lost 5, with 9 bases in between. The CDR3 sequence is CASSLNSGTEAFF. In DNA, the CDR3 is TGTGCCAGCAGCTTAAACTCCGGGACTGAAGCTTTCTTT.

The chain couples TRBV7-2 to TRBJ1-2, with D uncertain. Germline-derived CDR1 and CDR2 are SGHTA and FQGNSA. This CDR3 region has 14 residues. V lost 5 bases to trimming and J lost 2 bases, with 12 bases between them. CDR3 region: CASSPTWGNYGYTF. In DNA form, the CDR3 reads TGTGCCAGCAGCCCGACATGGGGAAACTATGGCTACACCTTC.

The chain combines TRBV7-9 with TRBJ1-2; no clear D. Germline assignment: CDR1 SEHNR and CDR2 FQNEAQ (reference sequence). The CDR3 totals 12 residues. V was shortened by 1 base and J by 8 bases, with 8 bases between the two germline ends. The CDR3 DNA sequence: TGTGCCAGCAGCTTAGTACTGAGGGGCTACACCTTC. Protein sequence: CASSLVLRGYTF.

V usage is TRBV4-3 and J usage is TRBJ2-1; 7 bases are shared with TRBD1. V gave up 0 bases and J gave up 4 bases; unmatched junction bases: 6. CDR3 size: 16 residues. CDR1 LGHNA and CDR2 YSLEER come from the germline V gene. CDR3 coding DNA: TGCGCCAGCAGCCAAGATGAGGGGGCTGCGTACAATGAGCAGTTCTTC. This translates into CASSQDEGAAYNEQFF.

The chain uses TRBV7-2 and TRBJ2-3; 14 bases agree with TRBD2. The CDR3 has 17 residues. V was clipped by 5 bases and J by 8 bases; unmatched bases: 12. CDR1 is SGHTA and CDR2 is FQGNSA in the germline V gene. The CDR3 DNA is TGTGCCAGCAGCCCCAACGGACTAGCGGGGGGATCCGGTACGCAGTATTTT. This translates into CASSPNGLAGGSGTQYF.

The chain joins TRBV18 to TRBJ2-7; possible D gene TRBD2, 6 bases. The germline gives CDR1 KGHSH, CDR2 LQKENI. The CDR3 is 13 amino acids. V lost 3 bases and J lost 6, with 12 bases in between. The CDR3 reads CASSPPEGSEQYF. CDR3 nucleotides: TGTGCCAGCTCACCGCCGGAGGGAAGCGAGCAGTACTTC.

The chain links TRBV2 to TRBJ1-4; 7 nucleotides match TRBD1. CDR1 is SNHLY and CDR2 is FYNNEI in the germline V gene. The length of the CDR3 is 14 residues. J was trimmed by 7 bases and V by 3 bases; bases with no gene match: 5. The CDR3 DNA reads TGTGCCAGCAGTGATGCAGGGGGGGTTGAAAAACTGTTTTTT. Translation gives CASSDAGGVEKLFF.

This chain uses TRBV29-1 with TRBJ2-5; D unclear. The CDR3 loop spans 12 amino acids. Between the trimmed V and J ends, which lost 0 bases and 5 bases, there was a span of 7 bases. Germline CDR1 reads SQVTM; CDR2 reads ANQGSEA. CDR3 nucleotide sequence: TGCAGCGTTGAAGATGCTGGGGAGACCCAGTACTTC. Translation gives CSVEDAGETQYF.

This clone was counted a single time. The CDR3 protein is CASSLEIAASYEQYF. In nucleotides, the CDR3 is TGTGCCAGCAGCTTAGAGATCGCAGCCTCCTACGAGCAGTACTTC. This chain uses TRBV7-6 with TRBJ2-7; no definite D call. Trimming shortened V by 1 base and J by 0 bases, and 10 bases separated the two germline ends. Germline loops: CDR1 SGHVS, CDR2 FNYEAQ. The CDR3 runs 15 residues.

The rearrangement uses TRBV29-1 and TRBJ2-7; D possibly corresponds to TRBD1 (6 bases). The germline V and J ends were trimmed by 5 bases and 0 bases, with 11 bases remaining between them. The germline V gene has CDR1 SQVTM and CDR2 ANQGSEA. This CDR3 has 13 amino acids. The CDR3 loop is CSVRQVNSYEQYF. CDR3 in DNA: TGCAGCGTTCGACAGGTGAACTCCTACGAGCAGTACTTC.

CDR3 sequence (DNA): TGTGCCAGCTCACTAAACAGGGGGTACTCCTACAATGAGCAGTTCTTC. Protein product: CASSLNRGYSYNEQFF. The chain recombines TRBV18 with TRBJ2-1; 8 nucleotides line up with TRBD1. The trim removed 4 bases at V and 0 bases at J, leaving 5 bases unmatched. Germline V gene data show CDR1 as KGHSH and CDR2 as LQKENI. This CDR3 spans 16 amino acids. Full variable domain (rest looked up from reference TRBV18 and TRBJ2-1): NAGVMQNPRHLVRRRGQEARLRCSPMKGHSHVYWYRQLPEEGLKFMVYLQKENIIDESGMPKERFSAEFPKEGPSILRIQQVVRGDSAAYFCASSLNRGYSYNEQFFGPGTRLTVL.

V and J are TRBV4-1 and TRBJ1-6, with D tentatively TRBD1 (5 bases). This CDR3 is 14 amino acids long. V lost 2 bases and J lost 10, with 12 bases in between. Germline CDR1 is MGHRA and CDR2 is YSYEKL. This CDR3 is CASSQRPGRSPLHF. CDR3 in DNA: TGCGCCAGCAGCCAAAGACCAGGGAGGTCACCCCTCCACTTT.

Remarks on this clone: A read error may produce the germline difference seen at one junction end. DNA of the CDR3: TGTGCCAGCAGTACAGGGGGCGAAACAGATACGCAGTATTTT. Its translation is CASSTGGETDTQYF. J is TRBJ2-3 and V is TRBV19, with TRBD1 identical over 9 bases. Germline lookup yields CDR1 LNHDA and CDR2 SQIVND (reference sequence). This CDR3 has 14 amino acids.

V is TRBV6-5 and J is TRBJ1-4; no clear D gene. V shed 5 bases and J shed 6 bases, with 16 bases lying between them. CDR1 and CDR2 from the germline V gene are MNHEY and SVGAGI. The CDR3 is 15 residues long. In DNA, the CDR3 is TGTGCCAGCAGTATCTCCACGGGAGGGTATGAAAAACTGTTTTTT. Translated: CASSISTGGYEKLFF.

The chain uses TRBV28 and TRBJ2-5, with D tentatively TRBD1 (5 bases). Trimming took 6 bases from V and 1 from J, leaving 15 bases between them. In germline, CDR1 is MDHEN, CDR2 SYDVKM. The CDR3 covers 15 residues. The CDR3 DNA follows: TGTGCCAGCAGCTACACGTGGACATCCCAAGAGACCCAGTACTTC. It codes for CASSYTWTSQETQYF.

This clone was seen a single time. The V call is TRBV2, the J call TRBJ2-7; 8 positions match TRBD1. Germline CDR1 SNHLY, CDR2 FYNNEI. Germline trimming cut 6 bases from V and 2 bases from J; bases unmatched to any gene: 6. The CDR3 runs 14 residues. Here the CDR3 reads CASRQSGGPYEQYF. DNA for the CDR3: TGTGCCAGCAGGCAATCAGGGGGCCCCTACGAGCAGTACTTC.

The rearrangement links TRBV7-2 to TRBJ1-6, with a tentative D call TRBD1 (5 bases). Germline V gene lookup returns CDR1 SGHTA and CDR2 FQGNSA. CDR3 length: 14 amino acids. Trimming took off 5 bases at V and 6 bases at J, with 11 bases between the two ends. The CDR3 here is CASSQGTGNSPLHF. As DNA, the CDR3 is TGTGCCAGCAGCCAAGGGACGGGTAATTCACCCCTCCACTTT.

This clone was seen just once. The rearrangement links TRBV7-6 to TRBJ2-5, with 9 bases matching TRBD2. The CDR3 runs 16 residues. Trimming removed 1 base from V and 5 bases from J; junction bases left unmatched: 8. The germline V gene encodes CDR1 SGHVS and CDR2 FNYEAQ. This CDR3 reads CASSLGSSGGRETQYF. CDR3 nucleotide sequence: TGTGCCAGCAGCTTAGGATCCAGCGGGGGGAGGGAGACCCAGTACTTC. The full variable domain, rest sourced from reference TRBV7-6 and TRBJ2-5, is GAGVSQSPRYKVTKRGQDVALRCDPISGHVSLYWYRQALGQGPEFLTYFNYEAQQDKSGLPNDRFSAERPEGSISTLTIQRTEQRDSAMYRCASSLGSSGGRETQYFGPGTRLLVL.